These T cell receptor beta chains were read from a single sample in a study of post-analysis software for immune sequencing data. TCRdb reanalysed the PCR reads using MiXCR and keeps one entry per CDR3 protein. The sample has 750,000 to 950,000 distinct CDR3 sequences, around 46% seen once; the top ten hold roughly 5.2%. Sequenced: blood. Source of these receptors: a girl aged 10-17 years with multiple sclerosis. Each CDR3 is given with its conserved first and last residue. A D gene is named only where the DNA matches it firmly. Not every row has a clone size; where given, it reads once, few, many or a size class.

j_call	d_call	clone_size	v_call	cdr3_nt	cdr3_aa
TRBJ2-5	TRBD2	few	TRBV29-1	TGCAGCGTTGACGGACTAGCGGGAGGGGAGACCCAGTACTTC	CSVDGLAGGETQYF
TRBJ2-1	TRBD2	-	TRBV5-1	TGCGCCAACAGCTTTAGACTAGCGGGAGAGAATGAGCAGTTCTTC	CANSFRLAGENEQFF
TRBJ2-7	-	-	TRBV6-6	TGTGCCAGCAGTTACTCCGCCCCGGGTCCAGGACCCTACGAGCAGTACTTC	CASSYSAPGPGPYEQYF
TRBJ2-5	-	few	TRBV6-2/TRBV6-3	TGTGCCAGCAGTTACCCGGAGGAGACCCAGTACTTC	CASSYPEETQYF
TRBJ2-1	-	-	TRBV5-1	TGCGCCAGCAGCCCGGACAACGACTACAATGAGCAGTTCTTC	CASSPDNDYNEQFF
TRBJ2-3	-	-	TRBV3-1	TGTGCCAGCAGCCCAACCCGACGGAAAGATACGCAGTATTTT	CASSPTRRKDTQYF
TRBJ2-7	-	-	TRBV6-1	TGTGCCAGCAGTGAAGCGCTTCAAGCGTTCCCCTACGAGCAGTACTTC	CASSEALQAFPYEQYF
TRBJ2-1	-	-	TRBV29-1	TGCAGCGTCGGCAGGGGGGTCAATGAGCAGTTCTTC	CSVGRGVNEQFF
TRBJ2-3	TRBD2	-	TRBV12-5	TGTGCTAGTGGTTTGAGTCCCCTCGGGCTAGCGGGAGGGCAAGATACGCAGTATTTT	CASGLSPLGLAGGQDTQYF
TRBJ2-7	TRBD2	many	TRBV20-1	TGCAGTGCTCACGGGACTAGCGGGATCTACGAGCAGTACTTC	CSAHGTSGIYEQYF
TRBJ2-1	TRBD2	-	TRBV29-1	TGCAGCGTTCGAGGACTAGCGGGAGGGCTGCATGAGCAGTTCTTC	CSVRGLAGGLHEQFF
TRBJ2-7	-	-	TRBV6-6	TGTGCCAGCATCCAGGGGGACTCCCCTAAAAACGAGCAGTACTTC	CASIQGDSPKNEQYF
TRBJ2-1	-	-	TRBV11-2	TGTGCCAGCAGCTCCGATCTTGGGGGCCCCAATGAGCAGTTCTTC	CASSSDLGGPNEQFF
TRBJ2-7	TRBD1	-	TRBV9	TGTGCCAGCAGCGTGGGGACAGAGGGCTACGAGCAGTACTTC	CASSVGTEGYEQYF
TRBJ1-4	-	-	TRBV27	TGTGCCAGCAGTGAACAGGGAGAGGGTGAAAAACTGTTTTTT	CASSEQGEGEKLFF
TRBJ1-5	-	-	TRBV6-2/TRBV6-3	TGTGCCAGCAGTCCAACCACGACGGATCAGCCCCAGCATTTT	CASSPTTTDQPQHF
TRBJ2-3	-	-	TRBV9	TGTGCCAGCAGCGTAGATCCGTCGATCACAGATACGCAGTATTTT	CASSVDPSITDTQYF
TRBJ2-6	TRBD1	-	TRBV30	TGTGCCTTCTCCGGGGACAGGGCCCTTCGAGGGGCCAACGTCCTGACTTTC	CAFSGDRALRGANVLTF
TRBJ2-1	-	few	TRBV2	TGTGCCAGCAGGGAAAGCGGCAGCTCCTACAATGAGCAGTTCTTC	CASRESGSSYNEQFF
TRBJ1-1	TRBD1	-	TRBV29-1	TGCAGCGTTCGGACAGGACTGAACACTGAAGCTTTCTTT	CSVRTGLNTEAFF
TRBJ2-4	TRBD1	few	TRBV5-6	TGTGCCAGCAGCTTGCAGGGGGCAATGAACATTCAGTACTTC	CASSLQGAMNIQYF
TRBJ2-2	TRBD2	few	TRBV20-1	TGCAGTGCTAGAGCTAGCGGGGTCAACACCGGGGAGCTGTTTTTT	CSARASGVNTGELFF
TRBJ1-5	-	-	TRBV30	TGTGCCTGGAGTTTGGGGCAGGAGCAGCCCCAGCATTTT	CAWSLGQEQPQHF
TRBJ2-1	TRBD2	few	TRBV18	TGTGCCAGCTCACCACCCGAGGGAGGGACCTCGGGGCAGTTCTTC	CASSPPEGGTSGQFF
TRBJ2-1	-	-	TRBV18	TGTGCCAGCTCACTACGCGGGACCACCTCATTGGGCAATGAGCAGTTCTTC	CASSLRGTTSLGNEQFF
TRBJ1-2	-	few	TRBV10-1	TGCGCCAGCGTTAGATGCCAGGGCTATGGCTACACCTTC	CASVRCQGYGYTF
TRBJ2-1	-	-	TRBV5-1	TGCGCCAGCAGCCTCTTTATTGGGGGCTCCTACAATGAGCAGTTCTTC	CASSLFIGGSYNEQFF
TRBJ1-5	-	-	TRBV7-9	TGTGCCAGCAGCTTAGATGAGGGCTCAAATCAGCCCCAGCATTTT	CASSLDEGSNQPQHF
TRBJ1-2	-	once	TRBV9	TGTGCCAGCAGCGTAGGAATGGGCGGCTACACCTTC	CASSVGMGGYTF
TRBJ2-1	-	few	TRBV29-1	TGCAGCGTGCGCCGTCCTGACGCGCGGGTCGATGAGCAGTTCTTC	CSVRRPDARVDEQFF
TRBJ2-7	-	-	TRBV20-1	TGCAGTGCCCTGGGTTGGGACGGAGCCTACGAGCAGTACTTC	CSALGWDGAYEQYF
TRBJ2-7	-	-	TRBV5-5	TGTGCCAGCAGCTTGGCCTCAGGCCGCTCGTCTTCCTACGAGCAGTACTTC	CASSLASGRSSSYEQYF
TRBJ2-7	TRBD1	-	TRBV20-1	TGCAGTGCTAGAGGGCGACAGGGAGCCTACGAGCAGTACTTC	CSARGRQGAYEQYF
TRBJ2-7	-	-	TRBV4-3	TGCGCCAGCAGCCAAGAGGTGAGGGGGTACGGGCAGTACTTC	CASSQEVRGYGQYF
TRBJ2-5	TRBD1	few	TRBV12-3/TRBV12-4	TGTGCCAGCAGGGCAACAGGGGCTGAAGAGACCCAGTACTTC	CASRATGAEETQYF
TRBJ2-7	-	-	TRBV20-1	TGCAGTGCTGGTACTAGGGGCGAGCAGTACTTC	CSAGTRGEQYF
TRBJ2-3	-	-	TRBV11-2	TGTGCCAGCAGCTTATCCCACACAGATACGCAGTATTTT	CASSLSHTDTQYF
TRBJ1-2	TRBD1	-	TRBV27	TGTGCCAGCAGATCCATCACAGGGGCGGGTGGCTACACCTTC	CASRSITGAGGYTF
TRBJ2-5	TRBD2	-	TRBV12-3/TRBV12-4	TGTGCCAGCAGTTCCGGGACTAGCGGGCGGGTGGAGACCCAGTACTTC	CASSSGTSGRVETQYF
TRBJ1-4	-	-	TRBV20-1	TGCAGTGCTAGACCACCGGGACCTCAGCCCTCTAATGAAAAACTGTTTTTT	CSARPPGPQPSNEKLFF